This T cell receptor (beta chain) was profiled in a study of blood T cell repertoires in COVID-19 (dated by TCRdb to the early 2020s). Some background on the complete study: The collaborator samples originated in the United States, Italy and Spain and spanned the acute and convalescent phases of COVID-19. The material from the prospective study consisted of cDNA or gDNA derived from T cells, B-cell-depleted T cells, or PBMCs. The dataset comprised deeply sampled blood TCRbeta repertoires from subjects exposed to, actively infected with, or recovered from COVID-19. The repertoires were released in a freely available public database meant as a resource for research on the immune response to SARS-CoV-2. The samples were drawn from the first 160 participants of the ongoing ImmuneRACE study and from more than 1,000 subjects provided by 6 global collaborators. A de-identified subject ID, COVID-19 status, age in years and sex were almost always included in the sample metadata. Where available, HLA class I and class II types were taken from metadata supplied by the sample provider and were not determined by assay-based typing. Broader findings and caveats from the paper: How much clinical and demographic metadata was included differed by source and by participant, and the metadata was provided uncurated.

Another Seattle source contributed samples from volunteer blood donors who had recovered from COVID-19. Each collaborating institution followed its own protocols to collect whole blood in K2EDTA tubes. For TCRbeta analysis, collaborators shipped samples as frozen whole blood, isolated PBMCs, or DNA extracted from either of those sample types. For CDR1 and CDR2, the germline V gene lists SNHLY and FYNNEI. V is clipped by 3 bases and J by 4 bases, and the sequence between their germline boundaries is 15 bases long. The CDR3 has 15 amino acids, counting the end cysteine and phenylalanine. The CDR3 DNA has 45 bases and is translated from base 1. TCRbeta CDR3 regions were amplified from genomic DNA using the immunoSEQ Assay, a bias-controlled multiplex PCR. The authors' analysis ran thus. The number of nucleated cells in each sample was estimated from the amplification of reference gene primers within the assay. To quantify the absolute abundance of each unique TCRbeta CDR3 rearrangement, sequence reads were collapsed and filtered. For each sample, productive Simpson clonality was calculated as the square root of Simpson's diversity index across productive rearrangements. What TCRdb holds here is the immuneACCESS table cut down to in-frame rearrangements. Part of the clones is not present; checked against another copy, under half of the missing clones reflect an unresolved V gene, and the others are unexplained. The V and J calls and clone size come from that table; D and trimming were worked out from the DNA. This sample is represented by about 250,000 clones; roughly 89% of them were singletons. The top ten hold about 4.6% of the sample.

On this clone: Its antigen remains unidentified. Per-base quality was not reported, and no clone a single base away is much larger than it.

Rearrangement joined TRBV2 to TRBJ1-2; 5 matching bases give a weak D call of TRBD1. Sequenced input: peripheral blood. The sequence derives from a woman aged 40 to 50 who had recovered from COVID-19. The encoded CDR3 is CASSDRGNNFYGYTF. The DNA is as follows: TGTGCCAGCAGTGATAGGGGAAATAATTTCTATGGCTACACCTTC.